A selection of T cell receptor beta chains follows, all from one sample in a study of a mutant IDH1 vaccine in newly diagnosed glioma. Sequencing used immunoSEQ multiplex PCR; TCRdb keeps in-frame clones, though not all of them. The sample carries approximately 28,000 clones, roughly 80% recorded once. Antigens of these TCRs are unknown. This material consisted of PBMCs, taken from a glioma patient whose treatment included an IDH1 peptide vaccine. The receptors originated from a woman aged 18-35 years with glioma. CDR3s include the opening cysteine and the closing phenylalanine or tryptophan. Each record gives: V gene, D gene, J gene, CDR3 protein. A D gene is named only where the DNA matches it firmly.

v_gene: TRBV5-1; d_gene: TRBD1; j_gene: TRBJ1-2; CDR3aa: CASSDPGTGAGNTF
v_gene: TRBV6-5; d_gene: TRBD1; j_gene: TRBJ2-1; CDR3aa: CASRPGQGAREQFF
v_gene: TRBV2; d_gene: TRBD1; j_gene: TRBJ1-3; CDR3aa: CASGGQGTGNTIYF
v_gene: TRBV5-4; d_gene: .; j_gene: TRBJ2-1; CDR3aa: CASSSGSEIYNEQFF
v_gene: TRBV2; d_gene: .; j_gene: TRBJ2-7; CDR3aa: CASSEWQVSSYEQYF
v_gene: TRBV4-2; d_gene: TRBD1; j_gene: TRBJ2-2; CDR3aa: CASSHVGGQGATGELFF
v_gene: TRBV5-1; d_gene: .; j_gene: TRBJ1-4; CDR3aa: CASSRDSTSTEKLFF
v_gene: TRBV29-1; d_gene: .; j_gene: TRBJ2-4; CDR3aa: CSVDPHGDIQYF
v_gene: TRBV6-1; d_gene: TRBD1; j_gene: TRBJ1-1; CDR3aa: CASLRQGTEAFF
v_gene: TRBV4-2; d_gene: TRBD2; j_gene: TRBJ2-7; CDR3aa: CASSQVPPGDSRGSHYYEQYF
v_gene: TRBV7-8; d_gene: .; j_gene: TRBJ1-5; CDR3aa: CASSQVGQPQHF
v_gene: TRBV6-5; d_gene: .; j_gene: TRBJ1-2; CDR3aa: CASSGTNYGYTF
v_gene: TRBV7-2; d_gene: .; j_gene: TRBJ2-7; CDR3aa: CASSPFGSSYEQYF
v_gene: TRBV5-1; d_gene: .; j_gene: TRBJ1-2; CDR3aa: CASSLDSTAFYGYTF
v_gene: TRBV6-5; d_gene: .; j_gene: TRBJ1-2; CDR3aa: CASSYRGLYGYTF
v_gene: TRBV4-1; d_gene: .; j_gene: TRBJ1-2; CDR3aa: CASSQDGARYSSDYGYTF
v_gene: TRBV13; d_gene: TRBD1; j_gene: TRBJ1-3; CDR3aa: CASSHPVTGGNTIYF
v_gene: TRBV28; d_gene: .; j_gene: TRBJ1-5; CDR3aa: CASSLWGWRNQPQHF
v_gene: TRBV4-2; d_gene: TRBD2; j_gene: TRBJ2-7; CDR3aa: CASSQDRLAGVGNEQYF
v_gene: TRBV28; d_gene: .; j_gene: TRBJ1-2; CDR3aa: CASTRGTSHGYTF
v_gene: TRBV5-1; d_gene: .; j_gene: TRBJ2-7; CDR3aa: CASSWDKAYEQYF
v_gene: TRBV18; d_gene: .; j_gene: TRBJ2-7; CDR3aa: CASSPESSAAYEQYF
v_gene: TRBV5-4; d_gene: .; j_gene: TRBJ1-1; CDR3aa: CASSPDSPNTEAFF
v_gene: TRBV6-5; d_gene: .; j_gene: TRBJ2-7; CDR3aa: CASSYDRRVGEQYF
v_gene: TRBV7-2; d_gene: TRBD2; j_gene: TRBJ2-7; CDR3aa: CASRGTSGRADPYEQYF
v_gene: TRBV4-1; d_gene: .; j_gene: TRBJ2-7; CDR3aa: CASSQVGYEQYF
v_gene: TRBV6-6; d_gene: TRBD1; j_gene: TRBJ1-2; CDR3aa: CASSQGQGVNYGYTF
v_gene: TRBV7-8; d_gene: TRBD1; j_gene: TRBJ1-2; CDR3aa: CASSPGQGIGVGYGYTF
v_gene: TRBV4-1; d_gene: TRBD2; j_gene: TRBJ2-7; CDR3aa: CASSHSPGPSGLYEQYF
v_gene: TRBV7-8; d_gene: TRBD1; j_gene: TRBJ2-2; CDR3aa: CASSFGQGSGELFF
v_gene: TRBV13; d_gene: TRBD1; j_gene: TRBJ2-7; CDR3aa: CASSQRQGFHEQYF
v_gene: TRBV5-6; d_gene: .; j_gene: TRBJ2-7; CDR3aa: CASSLVGGLYEQYF
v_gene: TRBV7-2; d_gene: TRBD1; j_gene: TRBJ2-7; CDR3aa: CASSLETGEKSSYEQYF